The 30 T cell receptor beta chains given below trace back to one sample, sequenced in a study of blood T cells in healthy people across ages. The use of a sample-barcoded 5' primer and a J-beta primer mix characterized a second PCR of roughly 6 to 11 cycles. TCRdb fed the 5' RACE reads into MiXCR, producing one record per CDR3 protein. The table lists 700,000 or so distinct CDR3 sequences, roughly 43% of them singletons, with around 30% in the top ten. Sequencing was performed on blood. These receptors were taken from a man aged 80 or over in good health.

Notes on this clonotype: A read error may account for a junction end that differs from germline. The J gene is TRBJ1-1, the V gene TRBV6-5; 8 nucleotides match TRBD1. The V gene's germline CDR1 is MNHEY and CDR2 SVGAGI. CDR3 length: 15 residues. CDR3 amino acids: CTSRTGQGKNTEAFF. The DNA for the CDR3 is TGTACCAGCAGGACCGGACAGGGCAAGAACACTGAAGCTTTCTTT.

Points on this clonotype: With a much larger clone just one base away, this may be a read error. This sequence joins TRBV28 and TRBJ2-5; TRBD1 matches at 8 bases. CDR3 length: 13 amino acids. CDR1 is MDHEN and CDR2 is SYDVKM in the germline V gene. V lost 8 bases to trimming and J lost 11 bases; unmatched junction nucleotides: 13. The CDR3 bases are TGTGCCAGCGGACAGGGAGGTCGCAATGAGCAGTACTTC. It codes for CASGQGGRNEQYF.

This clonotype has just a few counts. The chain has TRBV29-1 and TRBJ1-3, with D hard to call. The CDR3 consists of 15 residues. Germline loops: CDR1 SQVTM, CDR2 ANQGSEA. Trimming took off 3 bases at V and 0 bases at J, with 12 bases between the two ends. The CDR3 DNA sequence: TGCAGCGTTGATTGGACGAACGACTCTGGAAACACCATATATTTT. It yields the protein CSVDWTNDSGNTIYF. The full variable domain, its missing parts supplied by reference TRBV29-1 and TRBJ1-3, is SAVISQKPSRDICQRGTSLTIQCQVDSQVTMMFWYRQQPGQSLTLIATANQGSEATYESGFVIDKFPISRPNLTFSTLTVSNMSPEDSSIYLCSVDWTNDSGNTIYFGEGSWLTVV.

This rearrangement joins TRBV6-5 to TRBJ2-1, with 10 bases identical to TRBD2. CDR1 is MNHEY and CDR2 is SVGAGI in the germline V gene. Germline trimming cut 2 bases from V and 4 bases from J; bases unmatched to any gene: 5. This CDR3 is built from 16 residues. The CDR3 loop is CASSYDGLADYNEQFF. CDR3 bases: TGTGCCAGCAGTTACGACGGACTAGCGGATTACAATGAGCAGTTCTTC.

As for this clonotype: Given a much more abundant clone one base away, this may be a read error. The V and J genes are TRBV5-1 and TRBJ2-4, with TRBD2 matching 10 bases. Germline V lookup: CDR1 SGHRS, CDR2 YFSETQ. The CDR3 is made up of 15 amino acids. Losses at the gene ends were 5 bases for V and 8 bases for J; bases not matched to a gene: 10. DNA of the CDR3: TGCGCCAGCAGTTTGCCAACTAGCGGGGACGACATTCAGTACTTC. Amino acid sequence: CASSLPTSGDDIQYF.

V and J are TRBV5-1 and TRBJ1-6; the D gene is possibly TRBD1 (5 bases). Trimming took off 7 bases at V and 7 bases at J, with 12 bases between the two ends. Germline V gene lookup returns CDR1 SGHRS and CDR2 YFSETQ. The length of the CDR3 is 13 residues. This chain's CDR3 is CASHQGGNSPLHF. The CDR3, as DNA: TGCGCCAGCCACCAGGGTGGAAATTCACCCCTCCACTTT.

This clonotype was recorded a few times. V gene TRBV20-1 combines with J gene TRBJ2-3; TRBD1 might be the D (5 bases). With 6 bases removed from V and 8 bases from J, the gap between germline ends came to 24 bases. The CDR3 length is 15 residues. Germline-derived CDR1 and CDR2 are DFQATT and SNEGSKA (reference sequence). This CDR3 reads CSADDSVPLRRTQYF. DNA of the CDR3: TGCAGTGCAGACGACAGTGTGCCGTTAAGGCGTACGCAGTATTTT.

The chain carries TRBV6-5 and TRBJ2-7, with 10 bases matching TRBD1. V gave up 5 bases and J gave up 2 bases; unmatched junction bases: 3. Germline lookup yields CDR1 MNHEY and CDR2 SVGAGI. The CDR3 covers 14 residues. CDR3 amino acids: CASSGQGVPYEQYF. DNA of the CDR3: TGTGCCAGCAGTGGACAGGGGGTTCCCTACGAGCAGTACTTC.

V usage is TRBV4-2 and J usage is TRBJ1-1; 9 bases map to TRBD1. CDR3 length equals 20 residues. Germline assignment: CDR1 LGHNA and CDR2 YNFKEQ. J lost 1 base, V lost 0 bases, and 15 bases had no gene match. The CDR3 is CASSQDKGSGTGWGNTEAFF. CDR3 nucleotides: TGTGCCAGCAGCCAAGATAAGGGATCCGGGACAGGGTGGGGGAACACTGAAGCTTTCTTT.

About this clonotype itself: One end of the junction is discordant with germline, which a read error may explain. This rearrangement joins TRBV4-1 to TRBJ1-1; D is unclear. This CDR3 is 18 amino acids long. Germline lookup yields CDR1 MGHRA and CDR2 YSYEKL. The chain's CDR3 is CASSQEGGRRRTNPEAFF. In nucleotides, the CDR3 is TGCGCCAGCAGCCAAGAAGGTGGCAGGAGGCGAACGAACCCTGAAGCTTTCTTT.

The CDR3 here is CATSDFEGGNYEQFF. The CDR3 region has the DNA TGTGCCACCAGTGATTTTGAGGGAGGCAACTATGAGCAGTTCTTC. The chain has TRBV24-1 and TRBJ2-1, with D perhaps TRBD2 (6 bases). The V gene lost 1 base and the J gene lost 8 bases, with 14 bases spanning the gap. Germline CDR1 reads KGHDR; CDR2 reads SFDVKD. The CDR3 totals 15 residues.

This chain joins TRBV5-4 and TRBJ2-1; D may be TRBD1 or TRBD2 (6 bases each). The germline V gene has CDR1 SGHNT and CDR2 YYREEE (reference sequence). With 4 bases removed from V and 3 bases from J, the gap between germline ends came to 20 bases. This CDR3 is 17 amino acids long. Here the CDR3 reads CASSQPRGRIDYNEQFF. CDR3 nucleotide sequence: TGTGCCAGCAGCCAACCAAGGGGGAGGATAGACTACAATGAGCAGTTCTTC.

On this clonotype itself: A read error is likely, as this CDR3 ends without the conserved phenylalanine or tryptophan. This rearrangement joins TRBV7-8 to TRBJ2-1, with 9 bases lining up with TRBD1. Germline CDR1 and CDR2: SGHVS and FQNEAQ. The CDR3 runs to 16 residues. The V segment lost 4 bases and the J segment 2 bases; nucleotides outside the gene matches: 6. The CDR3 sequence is CASSSRTGEAYNEQFT. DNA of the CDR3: TGTGCCAGCAGCTCCCGGACAGGGGAAGCCTACAATGAGCAGTTCACC.

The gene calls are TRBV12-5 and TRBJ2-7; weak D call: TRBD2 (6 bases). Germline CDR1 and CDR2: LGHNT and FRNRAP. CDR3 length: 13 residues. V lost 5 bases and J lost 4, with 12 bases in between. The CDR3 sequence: CASGPRAGYEQYF. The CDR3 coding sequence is TGTGCTAGTGGTCCTAGGGCGGGATACGAGCAGTACTTC.

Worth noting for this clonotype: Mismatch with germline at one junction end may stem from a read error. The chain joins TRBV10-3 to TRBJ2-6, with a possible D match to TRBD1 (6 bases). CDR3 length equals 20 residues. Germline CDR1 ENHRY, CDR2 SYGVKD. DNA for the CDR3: TGTGCCATCAGTGAGTCGGGCCCAGGGGTCTCCGTCTCTGGGGCCAACGTCCGGACTTTC. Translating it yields CAISESGPGVSVSGANVRTF.

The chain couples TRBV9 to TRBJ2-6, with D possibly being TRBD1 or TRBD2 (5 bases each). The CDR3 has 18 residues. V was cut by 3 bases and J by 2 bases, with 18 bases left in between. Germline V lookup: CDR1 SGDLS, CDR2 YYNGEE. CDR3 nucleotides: TGTGCCAGCAGCGGACCTCGACGGGGCTTGGCTGGGGCCAACGTCCTGACTTTC. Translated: CASSGPRRGLAGANVLTF.

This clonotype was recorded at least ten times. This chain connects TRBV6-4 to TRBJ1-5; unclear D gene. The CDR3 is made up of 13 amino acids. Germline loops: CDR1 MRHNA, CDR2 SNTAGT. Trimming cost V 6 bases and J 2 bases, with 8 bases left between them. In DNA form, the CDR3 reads TGTGCCAGCAGCGTAGATCGCAATCAGCCCCAGCATTTT. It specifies CASSVDRNQPQHF.

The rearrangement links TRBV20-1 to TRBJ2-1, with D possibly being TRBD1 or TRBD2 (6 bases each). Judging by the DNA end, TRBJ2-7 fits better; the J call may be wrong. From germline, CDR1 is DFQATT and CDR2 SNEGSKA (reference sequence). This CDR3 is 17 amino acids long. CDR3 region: CSAREAGQLSSYNEQYF. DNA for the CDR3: TGCAGTGCTAGAGAGGCGGGACAACTAAGCTCCTACAATGAGCAGTACTTC.

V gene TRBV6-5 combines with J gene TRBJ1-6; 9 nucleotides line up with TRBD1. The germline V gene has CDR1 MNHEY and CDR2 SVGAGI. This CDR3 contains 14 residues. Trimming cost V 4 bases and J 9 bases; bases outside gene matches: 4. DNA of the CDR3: TGTGCCAGCAGTTCCAACAGGGGGCTTTCACCCCTCCACTTT. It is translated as CASSSNRGLSPLHF.

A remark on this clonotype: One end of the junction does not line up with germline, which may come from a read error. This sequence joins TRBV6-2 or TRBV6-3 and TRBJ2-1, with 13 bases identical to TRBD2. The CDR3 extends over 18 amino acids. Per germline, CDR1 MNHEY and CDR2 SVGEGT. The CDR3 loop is CASSYSPTSGGIYNEQFF. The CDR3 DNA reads TGTGCCAGCAGTTACTCCCCGACTAGCGGGGGGATCTACAACGAGCAGTTCTTC.

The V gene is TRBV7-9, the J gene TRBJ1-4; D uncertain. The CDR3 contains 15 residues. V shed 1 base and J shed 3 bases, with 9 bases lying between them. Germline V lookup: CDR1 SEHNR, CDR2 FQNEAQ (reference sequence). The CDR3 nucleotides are TGTGCCAGCAGCTTAGTAGGGTACTCTAATGAAAAACTGTTTTTT. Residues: CASSLVGYSNEKLFF.

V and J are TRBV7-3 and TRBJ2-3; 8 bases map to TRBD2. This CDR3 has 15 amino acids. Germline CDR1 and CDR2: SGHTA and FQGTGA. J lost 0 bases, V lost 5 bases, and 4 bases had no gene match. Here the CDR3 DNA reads TGTGCCAGCAGCCCTGAGCGGGGGAGCACAGATACGCAGTATTTT. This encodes CASSPERGSTDTQYF.

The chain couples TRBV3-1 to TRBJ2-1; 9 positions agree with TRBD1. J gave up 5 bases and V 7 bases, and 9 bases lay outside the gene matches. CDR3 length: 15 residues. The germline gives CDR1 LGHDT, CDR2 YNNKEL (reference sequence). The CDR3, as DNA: TGTGCCAGCACCCCTGGGGACAGGGTCGACAATGAGCAGTTCTTC. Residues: CASTPGDRVDNEQFF.

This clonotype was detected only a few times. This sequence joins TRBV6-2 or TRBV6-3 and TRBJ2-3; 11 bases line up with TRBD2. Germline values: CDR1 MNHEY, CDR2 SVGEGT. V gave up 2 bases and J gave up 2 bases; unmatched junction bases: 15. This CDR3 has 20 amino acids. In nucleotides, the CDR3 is TGTGCCAGCAGTTACCCGGGACTAGCGGTACCGAATGTAGCCACAGATACGCAGTATTTT. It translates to CASSYPGLAVPNVATDTQYF.

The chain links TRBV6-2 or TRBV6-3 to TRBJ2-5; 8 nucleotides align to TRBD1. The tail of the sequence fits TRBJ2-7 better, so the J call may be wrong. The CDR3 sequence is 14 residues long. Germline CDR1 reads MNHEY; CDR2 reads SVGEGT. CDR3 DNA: TGTGCCAGCAGTTTCGCAGGGGGCGGCGACGAGCAGTACTTC. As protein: CASSFAGGGDEQYF.

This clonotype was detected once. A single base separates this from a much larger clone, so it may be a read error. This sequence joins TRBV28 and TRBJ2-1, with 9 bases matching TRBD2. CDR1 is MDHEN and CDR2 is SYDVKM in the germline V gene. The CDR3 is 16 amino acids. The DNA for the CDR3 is TGTACCAGCAGTTTATCAGGCGGGAGGGAGAACAATGAGCAGTTCTTC. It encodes CTSSLSGGRENNEQFF.

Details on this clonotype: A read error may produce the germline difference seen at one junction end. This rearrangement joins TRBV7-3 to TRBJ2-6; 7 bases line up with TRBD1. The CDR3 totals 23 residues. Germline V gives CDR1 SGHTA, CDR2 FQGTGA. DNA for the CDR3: TGTGCCAGCAGTTTACGGCCAACCCGGACAGGAGAACAATACCTCTCTGGGGCCAACGTCCAGACTTTC. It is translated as CASSLRPTRTGEQYLSGANVQTF.

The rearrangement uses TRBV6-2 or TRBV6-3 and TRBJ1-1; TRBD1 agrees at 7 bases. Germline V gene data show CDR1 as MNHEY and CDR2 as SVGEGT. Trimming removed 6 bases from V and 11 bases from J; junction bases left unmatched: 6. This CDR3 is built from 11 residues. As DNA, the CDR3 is TGTGCCAGCAGCCTAGGGGGCTACGCTTTCTTT. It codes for CASSLGGYAFF.

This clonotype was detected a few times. This chain's CDR3 is CATSDSGGREAFF. The CDR3 DNA reads as TGTGCCACCAGTGATTCAGGGGGCCGGGAAGCTTTCTTT. The rearrangement uses TRBV24-1 and TRBJ1-1, with 8 bases lining up with TRBD1. V lost 2 bases to trimming and J lost 8 bases; unmatched junction nucleotides: 3. Germline V gene data show CDR1 as KGHDR and CDR2 as SFDVKD. CDR3 size: 13 residues.

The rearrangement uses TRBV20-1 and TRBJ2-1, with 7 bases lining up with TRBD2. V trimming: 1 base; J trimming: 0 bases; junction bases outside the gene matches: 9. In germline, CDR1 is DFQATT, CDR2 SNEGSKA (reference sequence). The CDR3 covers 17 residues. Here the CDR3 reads CSARVGAGWSSYNEQFF. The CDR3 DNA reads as TGCAGTGCTAGAGTGGGAGCGGGATGGAGCTCCTACAATGAGCAGTTCTTC.